This T cell receptor (beta chain) was sequenced in a study of shared clonotypes between healthy human individuals. About the research overall: Three CD4 naive, three CD4 memory, two CD8 naive and one CD8 memory plate were used per donor.

The CDR3 extends over 15 amino acids. Germline values: CDR1 MNHNS, CDR2 SASEGT. V lost 7 bases and J lost 6, with 21 bases in between. TCRdb's table, derived via immunoSEQ multiplex PCR, lists solely in-frame clones and lacks some. The repertoire holds approximately 1.1 million clones, with about 84% as singletons. The receptor's source is a man between 18 and 29 years old in good health. Some clones in this sample may be carry-over from other donors' samples. The sequenced sample consisted of memory CD4+ T cells from PBMCs. Specified subset: CD45RA-negative fraction. The chain has TRBV6-1 and TRBJ1-2; D might be TRBD1 (5 bases). The DNA of the CDR3 is TGTGCCAGCACCCAAATGGGGGGGGAAGCTGATGGCTACACCTTC. This sequence encodes CASTQMGGEADGYTF.